The source of this TCR beta chain is a study of cytomegalovirus exposure and HLA in healthy donors. Study results and limitations: The likely explanation for a cluster of highly shared sequence variants was sequencing artifact.

Researchers ran the PCR with 60 Vbeta and 13 Jbeta primers. This table comes from immunoSEQ multiplex PCR, and its TCRdb copy is limited to in-frame clones, with some not included. The sample contains under 150,000 clones, roughly three quarters of which appear only once. Concerning this clone itself: Its antigen is undetermined.

V dropped 8 bases and J dropped 0; count of bases not matched to a gene: 3. The CDR3 spans 14 residues. Germline-derived CDR1 and CDR2 are MDHEN and SYDVKM. What was sequenced was PBMCs. The V and J genes are TRBV28 and TRBJ2-3; TRBD2 agrees at 9 bases. This TCR derives from a man in his late teens or twenties in good health and CMV-seronegative. The CDR3 region has the DNA TGTGCCAGCGGCGGGGGGGGTAGCACAGATACGCAGTATTTT. This encodes CASGGGGSTDTQYF.